These 30 T cell receptor beta chains came from one sample sequenced in a study of early T cells in non-severe SARS-CoV-2 infection. TCRdb re-analysed the 5' RACE reads in MiXCR, keeping a single row per CDR3 protein. This table has around 80,000 distinct CDR3 sequences, about 12% appearing once. Sequencing input: whole blood. The receptors originated from an adult who was a healthcare worker with PCR-confirmed SARS-CoV-2 infection or an uninfected control (not recorded which).

This clonotype was detected ten times or more. CDR3 sequence (DNA): TGTGCCAGCAGTGAATCGGTTGGAGCGGGCAATGAGCAGTTCTTC. Translated: CASSESVGAGNEQFF. The V gene is TRBV25-1, the J gene TRBJ2-1; D perhaps matches TRBD2 (6 bases). The CDR3 sequence is 15 residues long. Germline-derived CDR1 and CDR2 are MGHDK and SYGVNS. The V gene lost 1 base and the J gene lost 6 bases, with 13 bases spanning the gap.

In this sample, this clonotype turned up many times. The rearrangement joins TRBV18 to TRBJ1-2; D call uncertain. Trimming left V 1 base short and J 8 bases short, with 8 bases between. Germline values: CDR1 KGHSH, CDR2 LQKENI. This CDR3 has 12 residues. The CDR3 is CASSPLTRGYTF. In DNA form, the CDR3 reads TGTGCCAGCTCACCACTGACAAGAGGCTACACCTTC.

In this sample, this clonotype turned up a few times. This chain uses TRBV20-1 with TRBJ1-2; D gene ambiguous. CDR3 length: 13 amino acids. The germline CDR1 and CDR2 sequences are DFQATT and SNEGSKA (reference sequence). V lost 6 bases, J lost 3 bases, and 14 bases lay in between. The CDR3, as DNA: TGCAGTGCAACTGTCGACAAATACTATGGCTACACCTTC. This encodes CSATVDKYYGYTF.

Only a few counts were recorded for this clonotype. This chain uses TRBV19 with TRBJ2-3; D remains ambiguous. This CDR3 has 13 amino acids. Germline assignment: CDR1 LNHDA and CDR2 SQIVND (reference sequence). V was trimmed by 2 bases and J by 6 bases, leaving 9 bases between them. In nucleotides, the CDR3 is TGTGCCAGTAGTATATTTCCGCGGGATACGCAGTATTTT. Translation gives CASSIFPRDTQYF.

The rearrangement links TRBV28 to TRBJ1-3; D not resolved. The CDR3 has 16 residues. Germline-derived CDR1 and CDR2 are MDHEN and SYDVKM. V was shortened by 2 bases and J by 4 bases, with 15 bases between the two germline ends. The CDR3 loop is CASSLRYSAQGNTIYF. The CDR3 DNA follows: TGTGCCAGCAGTTTACGCTACTCAGCCCAAGGAAACACCATATATTTT.

This clonotype was recorded at least ten times. V gene TRBV20-1 combines with J gene TRBJ2-1, with 11 bases identical to TRBD2. The CDR3 is 16 residues long. The V gene's germline CDR1 is DFQATT and CDR2 SNEGSKA (reference sequence). V was pared by 0 bases and J by 5 bases, with 6 bases of the junction left unmatched. The CDR3 region is CSAREGWGLADNEQFF. The CDR3 bases are TGCAGTGCTAGAGAGGGATGGGGACTAGCGGACAATGAGCAGTTCTTC.

In its sample, this clonotype was seen many times. This sequence joins TRBV7-6 and TRBJ2-1; D gene ambiguous. The CDR3 spans 16 residues. Trimming stripped 4 bases from V and 6 bases from J, with 19 bases between. In germline, CDR1 is SGHVS, CDR2 FNYEAQ. CDR3 DNA: TGTGCCAGCAGCTCCCACCCTTGGAGTTGGGGCAATGAGCAGTTCTTC. Translated: CASSSHPWSWGNEQFF. Filled out from reference TRBV7-6 and TRBJ2-1, the complete variable domain reads GAGVSQSPRYKVTKRGQDVALRCDPISGHVSLYWYRQALGQGPEFLTYFNYEAQQDKSGLPNDRFSAERPEGSISTLTIQRTEQRDSAMYRCASSSHPWSWGNEQFFGPGTRLTVL.

V and J are TRBV5-1 and TRBJ1-2; D is uncertain. This CDR3 comprises 14 residues. Per the germline V gene, CDR1 is SGHRS and CDR2 is YFSETQ. Trimming took 5 bases from V and 3 from J, leaving 14 bases between them. CDR3 sequence: CASSTGNKDYGYTF. The CDR3 bases are TGCGCCAGCAGTACGGGGAACAAGGACTATGGCTACACCTTC.

This clonotype was found many times. The rearrangement uses TRBV7-6 and TRBJ2-3, with 14 positions matching TRBD2. V lost 5 bases and J lost 2; bases outside the gene matches: 3. Germline V gives CDR1 SGHVS, CDR2 FNYEAQ. The CDR3 runs to 16 residues. The CDR3 sequence is CASSPGLAGVTDTQYF. In DNA form, the CDR3 reads TGTGCCAGCAGCCCGGGACTAGCGGGAGTCACAGATACGCAGTATTTT.

The rearrangement joins TRBV6-1 to TRBJ1-6, with D unclear. V was cut by 1 base and J by 7 bases, with 8 bases left in between. Germline V gene sequence: CDR1 MNHNS, CDR2 SASEGT. The CDR3 has 14 amino acids. The CDR3 region has the DNA TGTGCCAGCAGTGAAGACCACAGCAATTCACCCCTCCACTTT. Translation gives CASSEDHSNSPLHF.

The table lists this clonotype with a few counts. The V gene is TRBV29-1, the J gene TRBJ2-1; D not certain. The CDR3 runs to 12 residues. Germline assignment: CDR1 SQVTM and CDR2 ANQGSEA. The V end was cut by 0 bases, the J end by 9 bases, with 9 bases between. Here the CDR3 DNA reads TGCAGCGTTGAAGATGTGGCCGCTGAGCAGTTCTTC. Translation: CSVEDVAAEQFF.

The chain couples TRBV5-1 to TRBJ1-1, with TRBD1 matching 9 bases. The length of the CDR3 is 18 residues. CDR1 and CDR2 from the germline V gene are SGHRS and YFSETQ. V was pared by 4 bases and J by 4 bases, with 17 bases of the junction left unmatched. CDR3 protein: CASSPHPGTGTLGTEAFF. The CDR3 region has the DNA TGCGCCAGCAGCCCACACCCCGGGACAGGGACGCTAGGCACTGAAGCTTTCTTT.

This chain links TRBV29-1 with TRBJ2-3; D possibly uses TRBD1 or TRBD2 (5 bases each). Trimming removed 6 bases at V and 2 bases at J, with 9 bases between. The CDR3 contains 12 residues. From germline, CDR1 is SQVTM and CDR2 ANQGSEA. CDR3 sequence reads: CSVGDVTDTQYF. CDR3 nucleotides: TGCAGCGTGGGGGACGTCACAGATACGCAGTATTTT.

This clonotype was seen many times. The chain is built from TRBV7-9 and TRBJ2-7, with TRBD1 identical over 9 bases. Unmatched junction bases numbered 7, after V lost 4 bases and J lost 3 bases. Germline CDR1 reads SEHNR; CDR2 reads FQNEAQ (reference sequence). The length of the CDR3 is 15 residues. CDR3 DNA: TGTGCCAGCAGCTACCGGACAGGGGAGGTCTACGAGCAGTACTTC. As protein: CASSYRTGEVYEQYF. The full variable domain, rest sourced from reference TRBV7-9 and TRBJ2-7, is DTGVSQNPRHKITKRGQNVTFRCDPISEHNRLYWYRQTLGQGPEFLTYFQNEAQLEKSRLLSDRFSAERPKGSFSTLEIQRTEQGDSAMYLCASSYRTGEVYEQYFGPGTRLTVT.

This clonotype appeared many times. The V call is TRBV28, the J call TRBJ2-7, with D possibly being TRBD1 (6 bases). Germline CDR1 reads MDHEN; CDR2 reads SYDVKM. The CDR3 runs to 12 residues. V lost 6 bases and J lost 13, with 19 bases in between. The CDR3 DNA reads TGTGCCAGCAGCCCGATCGGACAGAAGAGTTACTTC. Translating gives CASSPIGQKSYF.

The V and J genes are TRBV5-4 and TRBJ2-7, with 7 bases identical to TRBD2. The germline gives CDR1 SGHNT, CDR2 YYREEE (reference sequence). V lost 3 bases and J lost 3; bases outside the gene matches: 9. The CDR3 extends over 15 amino acids. The CDR3 loop is CASSWTGGSVYEQYF. CDR3 nucleotides: TGTGCCAGCAGCTGGACCGGGGGGTCGGTCTACGAGCAGTACTTC.

In this sample, this clonotype turned up a few times. V gene TRBV12-3 or TRBV12-4 combines with J gene TRBJ1-3; no reliable D call. Deletions cut 5 bases from V and 2 bases from J, with 13 bases between. The CDR3 sequence is 15 residues long. The CDR3 region is CASSPRSTAGNTIYF. Here the CDR3 DNA reads TGTGCCAGCAGTCCACGTTCTACCGCTGGAAACACCATATATTTT.

This clonotype has only a few counts. As DNA, the CDR3 is TGTGCCAGCAGCTTCGGAGGGTTAGGCTACGAGCAGTACTTC. Protein: CASSFGGLGYEQYF. The chain uses TRBV5-4 and TRBJ2-7; D is perhaps TRBD2 (6 bases). Germline V gives CDR1 SGHNT, CDR2 YYREEE (reference sequence). This CDR3 spans 14 amino acids. Deletions cut 2 bases from V and 3 bases from J, with 12 bases between.

This clonotype turned up a few times. The genes are TRBV18 and TRBJ2-1; D unresolved. This CDR3 is built from 14 residues. Germline V gives CDR1 KGHSH, CDR2 LQKENI. Trimming removed 5 bases at V and 8 bases at J, with 16 bases between. The CDR3 nucleotides read TGTGCCAGCTCAAGCGTAGAACGGGTAGATGAGCAGTTCTTC. Its protein is CASSSVERVDEQFF.

This clonotype was detected a few times. This chain uses TRBV9 with TRBJ1-6; TRBD1 is a possible D gene (5 bases). V was pared by 8 bases and J by 7 bases, with 7 bases between. CDR3 size: 11 residues. Germline lookup yields CDR1 SGDLS and CDR2 YYNGEE. This chain's CDR3 is CASGDNSPLHF. The CDR3, as DNA: TGTGCCAGTGGGGACAATTCACCCCTCCACTTT.

The chain couples TRBV6-5 to TRBJ2-7; TRBD1 might be the D (7 bases). Germline-derived CDR1 and CDR2 are MNHEY and SVGAGI. With 10 bases removed from V and 7 bases from J, the gap between germline ends came to 23 bases. The CDR3 totals 14 residues. This CDR3 is CATHPNPRGREQYF. CDR3 sequence (DNA): TGTGCCACCCACCCTAACCCCAGGGGGAGGGAGCAGTACTTC.

This clonotype has a handful of counts. The V gene is TRBV9, the J gene TRBJ1-1, with D possibly matching TRBD1 (6 bases). Trimming left V 4 bases short and J 3 bases short, with 16 bases between. The CDR3 totals 15 residues. The germline CDR1 and CDR2 sequences are SGDLS and YYNGEE. For the CDR3, the DNA is TGTGCCAGCAGCTCACGGTCCAGGGGATACACTGAAGCTTTCTTT. Translated: CASSSRSRGYTEAFF.

This clonotype has ten or more counts. The chain is built from TRBV6-6 and TRBJ1-1; tentatively, D is TRBD1 (5 bases). Germline V lookup: CDR1 MNHNY, CDR2 SVGAGI (reference sequence). The CDR3 spans 14 residues. V lost 10 bases, J lost 5 bases, and 20 bases lay in between. CDR3: CAITGAGGKTEAFF. The CDR3 nucleotides are TGTGCCATAACCGGGGCAGGAGGAAAAACTGAAGCTTTCTTT.

This clonotype was detected only a few times. The rearrangement joins TRBV15 to TRBJ2-3, with TRBD1 matching 10 bases. CDR1 is LNHNV, CDR2 YYDKDF, per germline (reference sequence). The CDR3 contains 18 residues. Trimming at V came to 2 bases and at J to 0 bases, leaving 8 bases not matched to a gene. The CDR3 DNA is TGTGCCACCAGCAGACATGGACAGGGGGGTAGGAGCACAGATACGCAGTATTTT. Protein: CATSRHGQGGRSTDTQYF.

Only a few counts were recorded for this clonotype. DNA of the CDR3: TGTGCCAGCAGCTCCGCCGGACAGGGAACATCTAAGGATGGCTACACCTTC. Translation: CASSSAGQGTSKDGYTF. The chain joins TRBV7-9 to TRBJ1-2; 8 bases align to TRBD1. Per the germline V gene, CDR1 is SEHNR and CDR2 is FQNEAQ (reference sequence). This CDR3 has 17 amino acids. V dropped 4 bases and J dropped 6; count of bases not matched to a gene: 16.

The chain joins TRBV29-1 to TRBJ1-3; the D gene is possibly TRBD1 (6 bases). This CDR3 is built from 13 residues. Trimming took 5 bases from V and 1 from J, leaving 9 bases between them. Germline CDR1 SQVTM, CDR2 ANQGSEA. DNA for the CDR3: TGCAGCGTTAGGACAGTGTCTGGAAACACCATATATTTT. Protein sequence: CSVRTVSGNTIYF.

This sequence joins TRBV6-6 and TRBJ2-7, with 13 nucleotides matching TRBD2. The CDR3 extends over 18 amino acids. From germline, CDR1 is MNHNY and CDR2 SVGAGI (reference sequence). Trimming cost V 4 bases and J 5 bases; bases outside gene matches: 14. The CDR3, as DNA: TGTGCCAGCAGTTCAACCCGGACTAGCGGGAGATCTGGGGACGAGCAGTACTTC. It is translated as CASSSTRTSGRSGDEQYF.

The chain has TRBV7-2 and TRBJ2-7, with D perhaps TRBD2 (5 bases). Germline V gene lookup returns CDR1 SGHTA and CDR2 FQGNSA. This CDR3 has 17 residues. The V end was cut by 5 bases, the J end by 5 bases, with 25 bases between. CDR3 in DNA: TGTGCCAGCAGCCCGGGGTACAAACCCTCCGCCCGGGACGAGCAGTACTTC. Residues: CASSPGYKPSARDEQYF.

This clonotype was observed at least ten times. This chain uses TRBV7-8 with TRBJ2-1; D gene uncertain. Germline CDR1 reads SGHVS; CDR2 reads FQNEAQ. The V gene lost 1 base and the J gene lost 5 bases, with 6 bases spanning the gap. The CDR3 runs to 13 residues. The CDR3: CASSLGTNNEQFF. The DNA of the CDR3 is TGTGCCAGCAGCTTAGGTACAAACAATGAGCAGTTCTTC.

This clonotype was detected many times. The J gene is TRBJ2-2, the V gene TRBV6-4, with 7 bases identical to TRBD1. The CDR3 covers 17 residues. Trimming cost V 0 bases and J 7 bases; bases outside gene matches: 11. Germline CDR1 and CDR2: MRHNA and SNTAGT. In nucleotides, the CDR3 is TGTGCCAGCAGTGACTCGAACAGGGGATGGGCCAACGGGGAGCTGTTTTTT. Its protein is CASSDSNRGWANGELFF.